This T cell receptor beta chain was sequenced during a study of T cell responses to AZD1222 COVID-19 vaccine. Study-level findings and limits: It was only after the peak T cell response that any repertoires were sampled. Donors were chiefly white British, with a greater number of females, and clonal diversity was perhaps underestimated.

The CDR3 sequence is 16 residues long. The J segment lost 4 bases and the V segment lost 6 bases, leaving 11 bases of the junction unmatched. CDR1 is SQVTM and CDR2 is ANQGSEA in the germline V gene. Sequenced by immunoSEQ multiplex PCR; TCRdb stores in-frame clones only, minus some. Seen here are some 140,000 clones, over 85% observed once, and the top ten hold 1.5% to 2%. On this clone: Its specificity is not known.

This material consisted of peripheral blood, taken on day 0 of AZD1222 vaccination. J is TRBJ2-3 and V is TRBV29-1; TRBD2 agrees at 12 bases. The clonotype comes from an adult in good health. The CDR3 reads CSVAGLAGGTADTQYF. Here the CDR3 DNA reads TGCAGCGTAGCGGGGCTAGCGGGGGGGACGGCAGATACGCAGTATTTT.